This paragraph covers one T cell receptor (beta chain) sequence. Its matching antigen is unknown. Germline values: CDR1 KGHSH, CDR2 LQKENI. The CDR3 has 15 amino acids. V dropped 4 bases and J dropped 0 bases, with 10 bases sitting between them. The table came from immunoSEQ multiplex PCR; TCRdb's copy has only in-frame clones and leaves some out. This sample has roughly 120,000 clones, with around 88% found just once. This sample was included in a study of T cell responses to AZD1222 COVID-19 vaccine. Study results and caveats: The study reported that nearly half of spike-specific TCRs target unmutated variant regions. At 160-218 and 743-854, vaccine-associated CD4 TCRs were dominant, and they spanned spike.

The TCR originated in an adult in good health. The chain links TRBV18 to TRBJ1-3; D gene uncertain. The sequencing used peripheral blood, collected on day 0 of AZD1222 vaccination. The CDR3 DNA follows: TGTGCCAGCTCACTCGCCGACGGCTCTGGAAACACCATATATTTT. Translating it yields CASSLADGSGNTIYF.